The sequence of this T cell receptor beta chain was determined in a study of T cell responses to AZD1222 COVID-19 vaccine. Study outcomes and limitations: Along spike, vaccine-associated CD4 TCRs were found throughout, with dominance at 160-218 and 743-854. Nearly half of unique spike-specific TCRs reportedly avoided B.1.351 and B.1.1.7 mutated regions. Baseline seropositives among AZD1222 recipients totaled only 5 or 6. Donors were chiefly white British, with a greater number of females, and clonal diversity was perhaps underestimated.

The CDR3 length is 13 residues. Germline loops: CDR1 LNHDA, CDR2 SQIVND (reference sequence). Trimming cost V 7 bases and J 5 bases; bases outside gene matches: 4. Sequenced by immunoSEQ multiplex PCR; TCRdb stores in-frame clones only, minus some. The table shows roughly 150,000 clones, with around 93% occurring only once. As concerns this clone: Its antigen is unknown.

The V call is TRBV19, the J call TRBJ1-1, with 10 bases aligning to TRBD1. Sequenced material: peripheral blood, taken on day 0 of AZD1222 vaccination. The sequence was obtained from an adult in good health. The CDR3 DNA reads as TGTGCCAGTACCCTGGACAGGGGGACTGAAGCTTTCTTT. It codes for CASTLDRGTEAFF.